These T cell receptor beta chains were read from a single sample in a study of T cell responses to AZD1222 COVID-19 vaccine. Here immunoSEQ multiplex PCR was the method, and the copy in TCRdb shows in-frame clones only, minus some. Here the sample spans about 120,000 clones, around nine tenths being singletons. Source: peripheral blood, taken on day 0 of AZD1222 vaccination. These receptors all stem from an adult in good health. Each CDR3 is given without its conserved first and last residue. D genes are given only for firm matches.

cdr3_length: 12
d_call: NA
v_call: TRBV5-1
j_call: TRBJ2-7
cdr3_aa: ASSLVRQNYEQY

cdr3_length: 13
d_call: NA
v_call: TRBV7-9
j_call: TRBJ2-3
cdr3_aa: ASSRSATSTDTQY

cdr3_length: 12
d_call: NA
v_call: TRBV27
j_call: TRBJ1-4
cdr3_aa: ASRQRGGDEKLF

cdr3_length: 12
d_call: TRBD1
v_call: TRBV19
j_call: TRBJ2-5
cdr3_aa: ASVARGRGETQY

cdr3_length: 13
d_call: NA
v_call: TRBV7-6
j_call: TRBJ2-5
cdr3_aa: ASTLFGGHQETQY

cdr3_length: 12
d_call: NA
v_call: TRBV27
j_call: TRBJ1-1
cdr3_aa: ASRLIQGNTEAF

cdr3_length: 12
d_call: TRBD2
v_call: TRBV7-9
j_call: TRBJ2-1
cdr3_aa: ASSRTSVYNEQF

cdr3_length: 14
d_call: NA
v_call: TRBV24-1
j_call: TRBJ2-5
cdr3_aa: ATSDRGAASQETQY

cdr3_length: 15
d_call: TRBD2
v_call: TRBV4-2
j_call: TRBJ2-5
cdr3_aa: ASSQAPGGRYGETQY

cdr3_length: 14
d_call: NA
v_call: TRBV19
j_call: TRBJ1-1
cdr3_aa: ASRPRPGVMNTEAF

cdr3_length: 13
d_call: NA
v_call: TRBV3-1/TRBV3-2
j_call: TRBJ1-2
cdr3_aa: ASSQDRRPWYGYT

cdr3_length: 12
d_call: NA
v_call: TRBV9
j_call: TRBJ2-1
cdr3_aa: ASSVAPGALEQF

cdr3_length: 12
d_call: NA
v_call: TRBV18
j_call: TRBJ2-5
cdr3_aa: ASSRSADQETQY

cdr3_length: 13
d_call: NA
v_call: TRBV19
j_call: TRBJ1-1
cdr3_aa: ASSNPGEVSTEAF

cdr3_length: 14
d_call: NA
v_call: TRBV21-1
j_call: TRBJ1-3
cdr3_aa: ASSMGQESSGNTIY

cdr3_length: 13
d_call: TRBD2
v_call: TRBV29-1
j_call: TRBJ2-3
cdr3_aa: SVSASGASTDTQY

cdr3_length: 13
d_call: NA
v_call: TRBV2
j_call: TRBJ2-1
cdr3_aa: ASSEWDPKGNEQF

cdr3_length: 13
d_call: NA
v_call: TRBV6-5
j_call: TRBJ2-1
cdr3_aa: ASTYSRSSYNEQF

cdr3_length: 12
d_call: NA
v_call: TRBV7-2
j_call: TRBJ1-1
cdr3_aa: ASSTTGTHTEAF

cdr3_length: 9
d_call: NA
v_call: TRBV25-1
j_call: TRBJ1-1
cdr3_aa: ASSVGTEAF

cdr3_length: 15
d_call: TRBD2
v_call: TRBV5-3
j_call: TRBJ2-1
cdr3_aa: ARSFSRWSGRAGEQF

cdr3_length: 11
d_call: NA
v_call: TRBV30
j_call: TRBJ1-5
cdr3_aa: AWSLGLWQPQH

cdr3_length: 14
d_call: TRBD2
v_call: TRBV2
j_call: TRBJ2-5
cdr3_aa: ASNLGLAAEGETQY

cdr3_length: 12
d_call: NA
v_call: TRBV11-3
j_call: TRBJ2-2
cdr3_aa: ASSLVRGTGELF

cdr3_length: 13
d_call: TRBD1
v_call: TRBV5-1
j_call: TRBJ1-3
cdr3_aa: ASSYLPGQGNTIY

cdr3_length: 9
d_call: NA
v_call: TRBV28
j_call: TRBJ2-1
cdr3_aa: ASTGGDEQF

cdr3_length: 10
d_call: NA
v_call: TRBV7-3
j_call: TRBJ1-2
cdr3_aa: ASSSYTAFGS

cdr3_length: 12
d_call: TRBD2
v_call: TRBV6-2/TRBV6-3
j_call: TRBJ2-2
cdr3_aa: ASSYAGETGELF

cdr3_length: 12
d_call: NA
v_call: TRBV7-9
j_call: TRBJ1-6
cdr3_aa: ASSPVGTDSPLH

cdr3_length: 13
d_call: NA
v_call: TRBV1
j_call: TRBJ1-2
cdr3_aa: TSSHDQGGIYGYT

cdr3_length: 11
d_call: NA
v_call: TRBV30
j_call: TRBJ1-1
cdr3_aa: AWTLLRWSEAF

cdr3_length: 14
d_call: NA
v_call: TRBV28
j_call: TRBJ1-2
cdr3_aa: ASSWDMGTAQDGYT

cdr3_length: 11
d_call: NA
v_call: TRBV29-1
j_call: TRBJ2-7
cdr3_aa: SALGVYGYEQY

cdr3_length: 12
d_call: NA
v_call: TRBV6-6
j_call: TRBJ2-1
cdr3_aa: ASSYSGPINEQF

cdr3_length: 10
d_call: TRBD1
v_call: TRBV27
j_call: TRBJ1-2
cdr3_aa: ASMDRNYGYT

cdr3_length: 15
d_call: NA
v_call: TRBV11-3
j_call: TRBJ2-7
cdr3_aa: ASSLSRGLVAGHEQY

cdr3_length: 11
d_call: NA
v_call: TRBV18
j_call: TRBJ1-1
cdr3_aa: ASSPGLGTEAF

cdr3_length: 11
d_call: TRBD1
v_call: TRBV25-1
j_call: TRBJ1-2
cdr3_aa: ASGNRGRYGYT

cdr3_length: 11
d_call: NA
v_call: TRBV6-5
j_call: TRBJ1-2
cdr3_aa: ASTGQYNYGYT

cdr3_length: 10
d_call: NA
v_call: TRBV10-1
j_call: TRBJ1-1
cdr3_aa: ASSSGLTEAF

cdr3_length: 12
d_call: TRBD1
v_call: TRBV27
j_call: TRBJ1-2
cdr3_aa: ASSLQTGVYGYT

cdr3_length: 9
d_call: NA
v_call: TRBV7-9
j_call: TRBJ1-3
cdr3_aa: AGHSGNTIY

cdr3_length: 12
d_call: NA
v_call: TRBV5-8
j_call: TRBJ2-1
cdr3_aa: ASARDGTYNEQF

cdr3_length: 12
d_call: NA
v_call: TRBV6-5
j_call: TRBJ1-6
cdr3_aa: ASSYSGGDSPLH

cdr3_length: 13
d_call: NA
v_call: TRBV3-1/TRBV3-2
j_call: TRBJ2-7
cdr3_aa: ASSPRDRVSYEQY

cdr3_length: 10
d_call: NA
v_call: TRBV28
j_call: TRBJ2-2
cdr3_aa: ASSFFPGELF

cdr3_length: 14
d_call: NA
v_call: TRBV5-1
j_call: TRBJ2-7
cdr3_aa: ASSSGMGLTPYEQY

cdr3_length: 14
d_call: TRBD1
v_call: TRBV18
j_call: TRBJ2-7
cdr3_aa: ASSPIPGQGGLEQY